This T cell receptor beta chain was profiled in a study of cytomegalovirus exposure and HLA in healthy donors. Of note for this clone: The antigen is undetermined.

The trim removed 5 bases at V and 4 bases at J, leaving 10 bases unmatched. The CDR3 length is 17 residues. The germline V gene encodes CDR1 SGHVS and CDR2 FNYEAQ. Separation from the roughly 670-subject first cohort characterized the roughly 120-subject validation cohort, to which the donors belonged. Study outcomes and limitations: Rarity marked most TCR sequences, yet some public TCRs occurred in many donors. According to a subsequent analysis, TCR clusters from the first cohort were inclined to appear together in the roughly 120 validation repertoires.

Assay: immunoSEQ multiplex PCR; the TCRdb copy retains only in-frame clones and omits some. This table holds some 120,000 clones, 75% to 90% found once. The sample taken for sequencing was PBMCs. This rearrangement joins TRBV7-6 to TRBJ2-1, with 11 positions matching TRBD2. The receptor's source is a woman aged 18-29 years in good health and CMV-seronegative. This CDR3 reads CASSPTIAGGLYNEQFF. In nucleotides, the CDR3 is TGTGCCAGCAGCCCTACCATAGCGGGAGGGCTTTACAATGAGCAGTTCTTC. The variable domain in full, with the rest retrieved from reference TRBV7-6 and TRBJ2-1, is GAGVSQSPRYKVTKRGQDVALRCDPISGHVSLYWYRQALGQGPEFLTYFNYEAQQDKSGLPNDRFSAERPEGSISTLTIQRTEQRDSAMYRCASSPTIAGGLYNEQFFGPGTRLTVL.